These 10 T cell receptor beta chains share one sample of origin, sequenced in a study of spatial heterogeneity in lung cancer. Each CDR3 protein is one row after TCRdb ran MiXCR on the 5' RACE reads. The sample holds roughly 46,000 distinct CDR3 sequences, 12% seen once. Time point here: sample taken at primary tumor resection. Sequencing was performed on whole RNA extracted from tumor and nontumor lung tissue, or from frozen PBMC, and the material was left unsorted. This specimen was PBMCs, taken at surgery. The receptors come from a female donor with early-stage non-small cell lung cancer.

CDR3 region: CASRPAANQPQHF. DNA of the CDR3: TGTGCCAGCAGGCCCGCGGCGAATCAGCCCCAGCATTTT. The chain recombines TRBV12-3 or TRBV12-4 with TRBJ1-5; D unresolved. The CDR3 contains 13 residues. The ends were cut back, 6 bases at V and 4 bases at J, with 10 bases in the middle.

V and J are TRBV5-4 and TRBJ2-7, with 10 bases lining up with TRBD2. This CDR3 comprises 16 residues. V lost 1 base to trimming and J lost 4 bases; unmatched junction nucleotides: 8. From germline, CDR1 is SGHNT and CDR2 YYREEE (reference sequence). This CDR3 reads CASSLMTSGLRYEQYF. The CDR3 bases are TGTGCCAGCAGCTTGATGACTAGCGGGCTTCGGTACGAGCAGTACTTC. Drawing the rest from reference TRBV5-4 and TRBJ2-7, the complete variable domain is ETGVTQSPTHLIKTRGQQVTLRCSSQSGHNTVSWYQQALGQGPQFIFQYYREEENGRGNFPPRFSGLQFPNYSSELNVNALELDDSALYLCASSLMTSGLRYEQYFGPGTRLTVT.

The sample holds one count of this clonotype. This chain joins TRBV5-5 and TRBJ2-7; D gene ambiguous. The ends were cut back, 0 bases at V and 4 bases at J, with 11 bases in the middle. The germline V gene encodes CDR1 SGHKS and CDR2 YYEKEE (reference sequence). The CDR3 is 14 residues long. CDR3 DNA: TGTGCCAGCAGCTTGGATCTGGGAATTTACGAGCAGTACTTC. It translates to CASSLDLGIYEQYF.

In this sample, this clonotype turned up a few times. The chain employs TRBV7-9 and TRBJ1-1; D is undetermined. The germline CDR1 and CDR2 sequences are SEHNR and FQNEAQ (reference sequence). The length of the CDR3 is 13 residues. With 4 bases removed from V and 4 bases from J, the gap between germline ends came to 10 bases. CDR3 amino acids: CASSSGVSTEAFF. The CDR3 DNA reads TGTGCCAGCAGCTCCGGGGTGAGCACTGAAGCTTTCTTT. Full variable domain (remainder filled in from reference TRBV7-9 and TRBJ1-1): DTGVSQNPRHKITKRGQNVTFRCDPISEHNRLYWYRQTLGQGPEFLTYFQNEAQLEKSRLLSDRFSAERPKGSFSTLEIQRTEQGDSAMYLCASSSGVSTEAFFGQGTRLTVV.

DNA for the CDR3: TGTGCCAGCAGTCTCCCGGCTAGCGGGGGCACAGATACGCAGTATTTT. As protein: CASSLPASGGTDTQYF. This chain links TRBV2 with TRBJ2-3, with TRBD2 identical over 9 bases. This CDR3 spans 16 amino acids. V lost 5 bases and J lost 1; bases outside the gene matches: 7. CDR1 and CDR2 (germline): SNHLY, FYNNEI. The whole variable domain, filled in from reference TRBV2 and TRBJ2-3, reads EPEVTQTPSHQVTQMGQEVILRCVPISNHLYFYWYRQILGQKVEFLVSFYNNEISEKSEIFDDQFSVERPDGSNFTLKIRSTKLEDSAMYFCASSLPASGGTDTQYFGPGTRLTVL.

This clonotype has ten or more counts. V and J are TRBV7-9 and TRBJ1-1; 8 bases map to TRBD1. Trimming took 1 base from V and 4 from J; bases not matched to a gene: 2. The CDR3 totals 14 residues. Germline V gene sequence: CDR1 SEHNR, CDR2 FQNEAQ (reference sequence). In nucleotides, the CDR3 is TGTGCCAGCAGCTTAGGACAGGGGAGCACTGAAGCTTTCTTT. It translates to CASSLGQGSTEAFF.

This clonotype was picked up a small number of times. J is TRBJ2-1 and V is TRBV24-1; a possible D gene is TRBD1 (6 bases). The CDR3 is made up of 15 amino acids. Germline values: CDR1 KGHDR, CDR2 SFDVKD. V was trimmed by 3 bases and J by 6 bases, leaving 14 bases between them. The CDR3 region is CATSDTTGIVNEQFF. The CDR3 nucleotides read TGTGCCACCAGTGATACTACAGGGATCGTCAATGAGCAGTTCTTC.

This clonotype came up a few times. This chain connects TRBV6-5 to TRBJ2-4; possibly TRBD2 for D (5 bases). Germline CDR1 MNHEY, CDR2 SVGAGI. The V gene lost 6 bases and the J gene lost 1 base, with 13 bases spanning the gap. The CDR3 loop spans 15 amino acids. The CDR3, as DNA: TGTGCCAGCAGGGCTCTCTGGGAGGCCAAAAACATTCAGTACTTC. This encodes CASRALWEAKNIQYF.

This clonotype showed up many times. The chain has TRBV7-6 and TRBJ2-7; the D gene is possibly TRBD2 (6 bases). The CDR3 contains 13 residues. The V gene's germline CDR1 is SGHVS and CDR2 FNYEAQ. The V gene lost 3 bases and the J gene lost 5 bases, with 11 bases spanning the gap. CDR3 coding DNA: TGTGCCAGCAGCTTTCTGACTAGTGACGAGCAGTACTTC. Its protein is CASSFLTSDEQYF. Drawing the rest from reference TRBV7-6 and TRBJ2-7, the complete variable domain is GAGVSQSPRYKVTKRGQDVALRCDPISGHVSLYWYRQALGQGPEFLTYFNYEAQQDKSGLPNDRFSAERPEGSISTLTIQRTEQRDSAMYRCASSFLTSDEQYFGPGTRLTVT.

The CDR3 coding sequence is TGCAGCGGATCGGGACTAGCGGGGGAAGAGCAGTTCTTC. As protein: CSGSGLAGEEQFF. This rearrangement joins TRBV29-1 to TRBJ2-1; 14 positions agree with TRBD2. Germline loops: CDR1 SQVTM, CDR2 ANQGSEA. Unmatched junction bases numbered 6, after V lost 7 bases and J lost 10 bases. This CDR3 region has 13 residues.